A selection of T cell receptor beta chains follows, all from one sample in a study of blood T cell repertoires in COVID-19. Profiling relied on immunoSEQ multiplex PCR, and the TCRdb table lists in-frame clones only, not all of them. The sample lists 95,000 to 110,000 clones, roughly four fifths seen once, with roughly 5% in the top ten. Sequenced input: peripheral blood. These receptors were collected from a man aged 60-69 years with acute or convalescent COVID-19. The CDR3 runs from the conserved cysteine through the conserved F or W. The D gene is left open where the match is weak. Clone size appears in some rows only: once, few, many, or a class for an expanded clone.

d_call clone_size j_call v_call cdr3_nt cdr3_aa
NA few TRBJ1-2 TRBV19 TGTGCCAGTGGGGAGGGCTACACCTTC CASGEGYTF
NA few TRBJ2-7 TRBV20-1 TGCAGTGCTAGAGAGCCGACAGAGCAGTACTTC CSAREPTEQYF
TRBD1 NA TRBJ1-4 TRBV5-1 TGCGCCAGCAGCTTAGGACAGGGGACAGATGAAAAACTGTTTTTT CASSLGQGTDEKLFF
NA NA TRBJ2-7 TRBV13 TGTGCCAGCAGCTTAGGGGCTAGCAACGACGAGCAGTACTTC CASSLGASNDEQYF
NA NA TRBJ2-5 TRBV6-6 TGTGCCAGCAGTTACTCCGGGTTTTCAGAGACCCAGTACTTC CASSYSGFSETQYF
TRBD1 once TRBJ2-1 TRBV7-2 TGTGCCAGCAGCTCCTCGACAGGGTACTCCTACAATGAGCAGTTCTTC CASSSSTGYSYNEQFF
NA NA TRBJ1-2 TRBV3-1/TRBV3-2 TGTGCCAGCAGCCAAGATCAGGGCGGCTACACCTTC CASSQDQGGYTF
NA NA TRBJ2-7 TRBV6-1 TGTGCCAGCAGTGAAGGACAGGACCTCTCCTACGAGCAGTACTTC CASSEGQDLSYEQYF
NA NA TRBJ1-3 TRBV7-2 TGTGCCAGCAGCTTAAGCGGCAGCTCTGGAAACACCATATATTTT CASSLSGSSGNTIYF
NA NA TRBJ2-4 TRBV6-5 TGTGCCAGCGGGGGGACAGTGGAGGTTCAGTACTTC CASGGTVEVQYF
NA NA TRBJ2-3 TRBV7-3 TGTGCCAGCAGCCCCGGGTTAGATACGCAGTATTTT CASSPGLDTQYF
NA NA TRBJ2-1 TRBV28 TGTGCCAGCAGTTTAGAGGGTGGAATGGATGAGCAGTTCTTC CASSLEGGMDEQFF
TRBD2 NA TRBJ2-1 TRBV9 TGTGCCAGCAGCGTTAGCGGGACCTACAATGAGCAGTTCTTC CASSVSGTYNEQFF
TRBD1 NA TRBJ2-4 TRBV5-1 TGCGCCAGCAGCTTGACAGGGGGAGCCAAAAACATTCAGTACTTC CASSLTGGAKNIQYF
NA NA TRBJ2-2 TRBV15 TGTGCCACCAGCAGAGACGTTTTCGCCGGGGAGCTGTTTTTT CATSRDVFAGELFF
NA NA TRBJ2-1 TRBV6-6 TGTGCCAGCAGGATACTAGGAAGCTCCTACAATGAGCAGTTCTTC CASRILGSSYNEQFF
TRBD1 once TRBJ2-7 TRBV18 TGTGCCAGCTCACGGCTCCCGGGGACAGATGATGGCACCTACGAGCAGTACTTC CASSRLPGTDDGTYEQYF
TRBD1 NA TRBJ2-1 TRBV7-3 TGTGCCAGCAGCTTCGGACAGGGGTACAATGAGCAGTTCTTC CASSFGQGYNEQFF
NA once TRBJ1-5 TRBV7-2 TGTGCCAGCAGCTTAGCGAGGGATCAGCCCCAGCATTTT CASSLARDQPQHF
TRBD1 NA TRBJ2-3 TRBV30 TGTGCCTGGGACAGGGGGCTTGTAGATACGCAGTATTTT CAWDRGLVDTQYF
NA NA TRBJ2-2 TRBV29-1 TGCAGCGTTGATATCGGGTGGACCGGGGAGCTGTTTTTT CSVDIGWTGELFF
NA once TRBJ1-5 TRBV25-1 TGTGCCAGCAGTGCTAGAAGCAATCAGCCCCAGCATTTT CASSARSNQPQHF
TRBD1 NA TRBJ2-7 TRBV7-9 TGTGCCAGCAGGTCACAGTACGGGACAGGGGCCTACGAGCAGTACTTC CASRSQYGTGAYEQYF
TRBD1 few TRBJ1-2 TRBV5-6 TGTGCCAGCAGCTCGGGACAGCCCTATGGCTACACCTTC CASSSGQPYGYTF
NA NA TRBJ1-5 TRBV7-9 TGTGCCAGCAGCTTAGGGGACTCCAGTGTTCAGCCCCAGCATTTT CASSLGDSSVQPQHF
NA NA TRBJ2-3 TRBV29-1 TGCAGCGTTGAAGCACTATCCTCCACAGATACGCAGTATTTT CSVEALSSTDTQYF
TRBD2 NA TRBJ2-3 TRBV6-2/TRBV6-3 TGTGCCAGCAGCTTCGTACTAGCGGGAGGGGACGATACGCAGTATTTT CASSFVLAGGDDTQYF
TRBD1 NA TRBJ1-2 TRBV7-2 TGTGCCAGCAGCTGGCGACAGGGGGAAGCTAACTATGGCTACACCTTC CASSWRQGEANYGYTF
NA NA TRBJ2-3 TRBV14 TGTGCCAGCAGCCAATTCGGAGGGCCAGATACGCAGTATTTT CASSQFGGPDTQYF
NA NA TRBJ1-1 TRBV7-3 TGTGCCAGCAGCCTGCGACAGAACACTGAAGCTTTCTTT CASSLRQNTEAFF
NA NA TRBJ2-7 TRBV18 TGTGCCAGCTCACCGGGGGGTTACGAGCAGTACTTC CASSPGGYEQYF
TRBD1 NA TRBJ1-4 TRBV5-1 TGCGCCAGCAGCTTGGCCGGGACAGGGGGTGAAAAACTGTTTTTT CASSLAGTGGEKLFF
TRBD1 NA TRBJ2-7 TRBV7-9 TGTGCCAGCAGCTCCCGGGACAGGGATTTGGACGAGCAGTACTTC CASSSRDRDLDEQYF
NA NA TRBJ2-1 TRBV12-5 TGTGCTAGTGGTTTGTTCGGGGTCGGGAGCGTCATCCATGAGCAGTTCTTC CASGLFGVGSVIHEQFF
NA NA TRBJ1-5 TRBV19 TGTGCCAGTAGTAACCCCTCGGGGCCCCAGCATTTT CASSNPSGPQHF
TRBD2 NA TRBJ2-1 TRBV29-1 TGCAGCGTTGAGGGTCGGAGCGGGAGGCCACGCAATGAGCAGTTCTTC CSVEGRSGRPRNEQFF
NA once TRBJ2-3 TRBV25-1 TGTGCCAGCAGTGAGCCGGGTCGATGGACAGATACGCAGTATTTT CASSEPGRWTDTQYF
NA NA TRBJ1-1 TRBV5-6 TGTGCCAGCAGCAGGAGCTACGAAGCTTTCTTT CASSRSYEAFF
TRBD2 NA TRBJ2-1 TRBV9 TGTGCCAGCAGCGTTGGTTTGGCTAGCGGGGACAATGAGCAGTTCTTC CASSVGLASGDNEQFF
TRBD1 NA TRBJ1-1 TRBV7-9 TGTGCCAGCAGCCCTGGGACAGGGGATCTAAGGACTGAAGCTTTCTTT CASSPGTGDLRTEAFF
TRBD1 NA TRBJ1-4 TRBV7-2 TGTGCCAGCAGCCCGGGACAGGAAAGCGGAAAACTGTTTTTT CASSPGQESGKLFF
TRBD2 NA TRBJ2-7 TRBV24-1 TGTGCCACCAGTGAACCTAGCGGGATCGAGCAGTACTTC CATSEPSGIEQYF
TRBD2 NA TRBJ2-5 TRBV5-1 TGCGCCAGCACGAGGCTAGCGGGGGGCCAAGAGACCCAGTACTTC CASTRLAGGQETQYF
NA NA TRBJ2-7 TRBV14 TGTGCCAGCAGCCAAGGGAGGGGACCTACCTACGAGCAGTACTTC CASSQGRGPTYEQYF
NA NA TRBJ2-1 TRBV7-3 TGTGCCAGCAGCTTAATAGTGGGAGCGAATACTGAGCAGTTCTTC CASSLIVGANTEQFF
NA NA TRBJ1-2 TRBV2 TGTGCCAGCAGGGGGGCGGGCTATGGCTACACCTTC CASRGAGYGYTF
NA NA TRBJ1-4 TRBV5-1 TGCGCCAGCAGCTTGGTGGTCAGGGAGGGAGCTAATGAAAAACTGTTTTTT CASSLVVREGANEKLFF
TRBD1 NA TRBJ1-5 TRBV29-1 TGCAGCGTTGGGGACAGGGGGTCGCCCCAGCATTTT CSVGDRGSPQHF
NA NA TRBJ2-3 TRBV9 TGTGCCAGCAGCCCCCATGGGACTAGCACAGATACGCAGTATTTT CASSPHGTSTDTQYF
TRBD1 NA TRBJ2-5 TRBV11-2 TGTGCCAGCAGCTTAGAACAGGGGGCGTGGGAGACCCAGTACTTC CASSLEQGAWETQYF
NA once TRBJ2-7 TRBV18 TGTGCCAGCTCAACCATGGGGCAGGCGATCTACGAGCAGTACTTC CASSTMGQAIYEQYF
NA NA TRBJ1-1 TRBV12-3/TRBV12-4 TGTGCCAGCAGTTTGGAGAAAGCTTTCTTT CASSLEKAFF
NA NA TRBJ1-5 TRBV7-9 TGTGCCAGCAGCTTAGGGGGAGGTGGTCAGCCCCAGCATTTT CASSLGGGGQPQHF
TRBD1 NA TRBJ2-1 TRBV24-1 TGTGCCACCAGTGATAGCCGGGACAGGGTAAGAGATGAGCAGTTCTTC CATSDSRDRVRDEQFF
NA NA TRBJ2-5 TRBV7-2 TGTGCCAGCAGCCTGGGGGGAGCGAGGGAGACCCAGTACTTC CASSLGGARETQYF
NA NA TRBJ2-3 TRBV7-2 TGTGCCAGCAGCTTAGATCCCTGGGGGGGCACAGATACGCAGTATTTT CASSLDPWGGTDTQYF
NA NA TRBJ1-2 TRBV7-9 TGTGCCAGCAGCACAGGATTAGGCTACACCTTC CASSTGLGYTF
NA NA TRBJ1-1 TRBV6-1 TGTGCCAGCAGTGACAGTTACACTGAAGCTTTCTTT CASSDSYTEAFF
TRBD2 NA TRBJ2-3 TRBV19 TGTGCCAGTAGTACTCGGGAGGGCCGGGGAGATACGCAGTATTTT CASSTREGRGDTQYF